Reported below is one TCR beta chain. There are 14 residues in the CDR3. Deletions cut 1 base from V and 4 bases from J, with 8 bases between. Germline V gene lookup returns CDR1 LNHDA and CDR2 SQIVND (reference sequence). The sample originates from a study of blood T cell repertoires in COVID-19. For the study at large: The study drew acute and convalescent COVID-19 samples from the United States, Italy and Spain. In each case, the material was cDNA or gDNA derived from T cells, B-cell-depleted T cells, or PBMCs.

Authors' analysis steps: Researchers report that nucleated cell counts were estimated from reference gene primer amplification. Assay used: immunoSEQ multiplex PCR; TCRdb lists only in-frame clones, some missing. V and J calls and clone size are those listed in that table; D and trimming were worked out from the DNA. The table has about 89,000 clones, about three quarters seen once. Source material: peripheral blood. This chain joins TRBV19 and TRBJ1-5; weak D call: TRBD1 (5 bases). The TCR comes from a human donor in a cohort sampled during active COVID-19. DNA of the CDR3: TGTGCCAGTAGTATAGTGGGGCAAAATCAGCCCCAGCATTTT. Its protein product is CASSIVGQNQPQHF.